This T cell receptor beta chain emerged from a study of blood T cells in healthy people across ages. Study overall: The template switching approach captured approximately one barcoded beta molecule for every two T cells. Points from the study as a whole: Expanded clonotype shifts may have been confounded, as the donors had an unknown CMV status. PBMCs that were unsorted prevented a conclusive naive versus antigen-experienced comparison. A strong correlation was seen between TCR beta diversity and naive T cell percentage.

On this clonotype: Antigen specificity is unknown.

A sample-barcoded 5' primer and a J-beta primer mix were used in a second PCR of roughly 7 to 11 cycles. TCRdb reanalysed the 5' RACE reads using MiXCR and keeps one entry per CDR3 protein. Of 1,500,000 or so distinct CDR3 sequences in the sample, around 40% are singletons; the top ten hold less than 5%. The CDR3 totals 17 residues. Germline V gene lookup returns CDR1 MDHEN and CDR2 SYDVKM. V lost 4 bases, J lost 6 bases, and 11 bases stayed unmatched. The gene calls are TRBV28 and TRBJ2-3; TRBD2 matches at 12 bases. Sequencing input: blood. The TCR sequence derives from a woman younger than 35 in good health. The CDR3 bases are TGTGCCAGCAGTTACGCCTCTAGCGGGAGGGCCAGGGATACGCAGTATTTT. Protein: CASSYASSGRARDTQYF.